This T cell receptor beta chain was found in a study of Ad26.COV2.S vaccination and SARS-CoV-2 variants. Clones were sequenced by immunoSEQ multiplex PCR, and TCRdb holds only the in-frame ones, with some missing. Of fewer than 600,000 clones in the sample, 80% to 90% were seen once. CDR1 and CDR2 from the germline V gene are SNHLY and FYNNEI. The V and J ends lost 6 bases and 4 bases respectively, with 6 bases between them. The CDR3 runs 11 residues. Documented treatment: 19 received Ad26.COV2.S at low or high dose, single or two shots; a few received placebo; per-sample allocation not given. Specimens were obtained on day 63 following the first vaccine or placebo injection.

This TCR was sampled from a person aged 18-65 years who received the Ad26.COV2.S COVID-19 vaccine or a placebo. The sample was peripheral blood, taken in a trial of Ad26.COV2.S vaccine versus placebo. The chain links TRBV2 to TRBJ1-1; the D is unclear. The DNA for the CDR3 is TGTGCCAGCAGCGGTGGCACTGAAGCTTTCTTT. Protein: CASSGGTEAFF. The full variable domain, completed using reference TRBV2 and TRBJ1-1, is EPEVTQTPSHQVTQMGQEVILRCVPISNHLYFYWYRQILGQKVEFLVSFYNNEISEKSEIFDDQFSVERPDGSNFTLKIRSTKLEDSAMYFCASSGGTEAFFGQGTRLTVV.